The 6 T cell receptor beta chains listed next were all sequenced from one sample in a study of control samples from healthy donors and cancer patients. Assay used: immunoSEQ multiplex PCR; TCRdb lists only in-frame clones, some missing. Of about 49,000 clones in the sample, 86% are singletons; the top ten hold about 2.6%. The sequenced material came from PBMCs. The source is a woman aged 50 to 60 with lung cancer.

This clone was detected only once. The J gene is TRBJ1-1, the V gene TRBV19; 8 bases align to TRBD1. From germline, CDR1 is LNHDA and CDR2 SQIVND (reference sequence). The CDR3 spans 17 residues. After removal of 6 bases from V and 4 bases from J, the junction contained 16 bases not matched to a gene. DNA of the CDR3: TGTGCCAGTAGCATGACAGGGGCTTACCTAACCGGCACTGAAGCTTTCTTT. Amino acid sequence: CASSMTGAYLTGTEAFF.

This clone occurred a few times. The J gene is TRBJ1-6, the V gene TRBV6-6; D is uncertain. V was pared by 7 bases and J by 8 bases, with 15 bases between. Germline CDR1 MNHNY, CDR2 SVGAGI (reference sequence). The CDR3 contains 14 residues. This CDR3 is CASTPGRRDSPLHF. The CDR3 DNA follows: TGTGCCAGCACCCCCGGCAGGCGGGATTCACCCCTCCACTTT.

The chain is built from TRBV18 and TRBJ1-1; D remains ambiguous. Trimming cost V 3 bases and J 1 base, with 6 bases left between them. Germline loops: CDR1 KGHSH, CDR2 LQKENI. The CDR3 covers 13 residues. The CDR3 coding sequence is TGTGCCAGCTCACCTACGTCGAACACTGAAGCTTTCTTT. Its protein product is CASSPTSNTEAFF.

V usage is TRBV19 and J usage is TRBJ1-1, with a weak D call TRBD1 (5 bases). The CDR3 runs 13 residues. Germline V CDR1 and CDR2: LNHDA, SQIVND (reference sequence). The ends were cut back, 3 bases at V and 5 bases at J, with 10 bases in the middle. CDR3 residues: CASSIGAGTEAFF. CDR3 coding DNA: TGTGCCAGTAGTATTGGGGCCGGAACTGAAGCTTTCTTT.

This clone has a single count. The chain has TRBV9 and TRBJ2-3, with D possibly TRBD2 on 6 matching bases. The CDR3 has 14 residues. The germline V gene has CDR1 SGDLS and CDR2 YYNGEE. V shed 0 bases and J shed 5 bases, with 10 bases lying between them. CDR3 in amino acids: CASSVARLEDTQYF. The CDR3 coding sequence is TGTGCCAGCAGCGTAGCGAGACTAGAAGATACGCAGTATTTT.

The CDR3 spells CASRFTEAFF. Written as DNA, the CDR3 is TGTGCCAGCAGGTTCACTGAAGCTTTCTTT. This chain joins TRBV6-6 and TRBJ1-1; D uncertain. The V and J ends lost 6 bases and 4 bases respectively, with 3 bases between them. Germline CDR1 and CDR2: MNHNY and SVGAGI (reference sequence). The CDR3 extends over 10 amino acids.